The 31 T cell receptor beta chains given below trace back to one sample, sequenced in a study of blood T cell repertoires in COVID-19. Profiling relied on immunoSEQ multiplex PCR, and the TCRdb table lists in-frame clones only, not all of them. The sample has about 290,000 clones; approximately 86% are singletons. Sample: peripheral blood. The origin of the receptors is a woman between 45 and 65 years old with active or convalescent COVID-19.

The genes are TRBV19 and TRBJ1-1; 12 nucleotides match TRBD1. CDR3 length equals 14 residues. Germline V gene data show CDR1 as LNHDA and CDR2 as SQIVND (reference sequence). V lost 6 bases, J lost 6 bases, and 5 bases stayed unmatched. The CDR3 DNA is TGTGCCAGTAGGGGGACAGGGGGCCAGGCTGAAGCTTTCTTT. Translated, it gives CASRGTGGQAEAFF.

The chain couples TRBV19 to TRBJ1-1; D perhaps matches TRBD1 (5 bases). This CDR3 is 14 amino acids long. Germline lookup yields CDR1 LNHDA and CDR2 SQIVND (reference sequence). V was pared by 6 bases and J by 5 bases, with 16 bases between. CDR3 in DNA: TGTGCCAGTAGCCTTTGGGGGGTTCTGACTGAAGCTTTCTTT. Amino acids: CASSLWGVLTEAFF.

The rearrangement links TRBV19 to TRBJ1-2; TRBD1 matches at 12 bases. The CDR3 extends over 13 amino acids. Germline CDR1 and CDR2: LNHDA and SQIVND (reference sequence). Germline trimming cut 6 bases from V and 8 bases from J; bases unmatched to any gene: 4. The CDR3 nucleotides are TGTGCCAGTAGCGGGGACAGGGGGCGCGGCTACACCTTC. It yields the protein CASSGDRGRGYTF.

This clone was recorded a few times. This chain joins TRBV19 and TRBJ1-5; a weak D match, TRBD1 (5 bases). Germline CDR1 LNHDA, CDR2 SQIVND (reference sequence). The CDR3 is 14 amino acids. The V end lost 10 bases, the J end lost 2 bases, and 15 bases lay between the germline ends. CDR3 DNA: TGTGCCATCTCAGGCAGGGCGGGCAATCAGCCCCAGCATTTT. This encodes CAISGRAGNQPQHF.

There are a few counts of this clone. The CDR3, as DNA: TGCGCCAGCAGCCAAGAACTAGCGGGGGGCTCCTACAATGAGCAGTTCTTC. The encoded protein is CASSQELAGGSYNEQFF. This rearrangement joins TRBV4-1 to TRBJ2-1, with 12 bases identical to TRBD2. The CDR3 has 17 residues. Trimming cost V 0 bases and J 0 bases; bases outside gene matches: 0. Germline V gene sequence: CDR1 MGHRA, CDR2 YSYEKL.

The chain combines TRBV30 with TRBJ1-2; perhaps TRBD1 as D (6 bases). This CDR3 contains 13 residues. V gave up 5 bases and J gave up 5 bases, with 15 bases separating them. Germline loops: CDR1 GTSNPN, CDR2 SVGIG (reference sequence). The chain's CDR3 is CAWEGGSPYGYTF. The CDR3 DNA sequence: TGTGCCTGGGAAGGGGGTTCCCCTTATGGCTACACCTTC.

This chain joins TRBV11-2 and TRBJ2-1; TRBD2 matches at 8 bases. CDR3 length: 13 residues. V was pared by 1 base and J by 9 bases, with 2 bases of the junction left unmatched. Germline CDR1 reads SGHAT; CDR2 reads FQNNGV. The CDR3: CASSLAGGAEQFF. The DNA for the CDR3 is TGTGCCAGCAGCTTAGCGGGGGGGGCTGAGCAGTTCTTC. Together with reference TRBV11-2 and TRBJ2-1, the CDR3 gives the full variable domain: EAGVAQSPRYKIIEKRQSVAFWCNPISGHATLYWYQQILGQGPKLLIQFQNNGVVDDSQLPKDRFSAERLKGVDSTLKIQPAKLEDSAVYLCASSLAGGAEQFFGPGTRLTVL.

The chain carries TRBV3-1 (or the pseudogene TRBV3-2) and TRBJ2-1, with 11 bases aligning to TRBD2. Trimming removed 3 bases from V and 4 bases from J; junction bases left unmatched: 5. This CDR3 is 16 amino acids long. CDR1 and CDR2 from the germline V gene are LGHDT and YNNKEL (reference sequence). The DNA of the CDR3 is TGTGCCAGCAGCCAGTTAGGACTAGCGGGTTACAATGAGCAGTTCTTC. This encodes CASSQLGLAGYNEQFF.

This chain joins TRBV6-5 and TRBJ2-1, with TRBD1 matching over 10 bases. This CDR3 contains 15 residues. Germline assignment: CDR1 MNHEY and CDR2 SVGAGI. Trimming removed 6 bases from V and 9 bases from J; junction bases left unmatched: 11. The CDR3 DNA reads as TGTGCCAGCAGCCGGATGGACAGGGGGTGGGGTGAGCAGTTCTTC. This codes for CASSRMDRGWGEQFF.

The gene calls are TRBV6-6 and TRBJ2-2; D gene unclear. Germline V gene lookup returns CDR1 MNHNY and CDR2 SVGAGI (reference sequence). CDR3 length equals 10 residues. V was cut by 8 bases and J by 7 bases, with 5 bases left in between. The chain's CDR3 is CASRDGELFF. In nucleotides, the CDR3 is TGTGCCAGCCGCGACGGGGAGCTGTTTTTT.

This clone was seen more than once but under ten times. CDR3 sequence reads: CASSSSHASGGFYEQYF. The CDR3 DNA is TGTGCCAGCAGCTCCTCCCATGCTAGCGGCGGATTCTACGAGCAGTACTTC. This chain uses TRBV7-9 with TRBJ2-7; 7 positions match TRBD2. This CDR3 contains 17 residues. V was pared by 4 bases and J by 3 bases, with 15 bases of the junction left unmatched. The germline CDR1 and CDR2 sequences are SEHNR and FQNEAQ (reference sequence).

This chain connects TRBV5-1 to TRBJ2-7, with TRBD2 matching 12 bases. J was trimmed by 2 bases and V by 1 base; bases with no gene match: 1. Germline-derived CDR1 and CDR2 are SGHRS and YFSETQ. The CDR3 loop spans 15 amino acids. CDR3 in amino acids: CASSLRTSGAYEQYF. In DNA form, the CDR3 reads TGCGCCAGCAGCTTGCGGACTAGCGGGGCCTACGAGCAGTACTTC.

The CDR3 sequence is CATRGPPDRADCTEAFF. The CDR3 DNA reads as TGTGCCACCCGGGGTCCTCCGGACAGGGCGGATTGCACTGAAGCTTTCTTT. The rearrangement joins TRBV24-1 to TRBJ1-1; 8 nucleotides match TRBD1. The germline V gene has CDR1 KGHDR and CDR2 SFDVKD. Trimming removed 9 bases from V and 4 bases from J; junction bases left unmatched: 18. CDR3 length: 17 amino acids.

The rearrangement joins TRBV11-2 to TRBJ2-2, with 7 nucleotides matching TRBD2. The germline CDR1 and CDR2 sequences are SGHAT and FQNNGV. J was trimmed by 8 bases and V by 3 bases; bases with no gene match: 9. The CDR3 has 15 residues. The CDR3, as DNA: TGTGCCAGCAGCTTGGTCGGGGGGATGGCTGGGGAGCTGTTTTTT. This gives the protein CASSLVGGMAGELFF.

This clone was seen a single time. The chain links TRBV10-2 to TRBJ1-5; D is ambiguous. The CDR3 extends over 16 amino acids. V was shortened by 4 bases and J by 0 bases, with 13 bases between the two germline ends. From germline, CDR1 is WSHSY and CDR2 SAAADI. CDR3 sequence (DNA): TGCGCCAGCAGTGGAGCCTTGATTAATAGCAATCAGCCCCAGCATTTT. It encodes CASSGALINSNQPQHF.

The CDR3, as DNA: TGCGCCAGCAGCTTATTAGGACAGGGAGGTCTAGGGAATGAGCAGTTCTTC. It is translated as CASSLLGQGGLGNEQFF. This chain uses TRBV5-1 with TRBJ2-1; 8 nucleotides line up with TRBD1. Germline lookup yields CDR1 SGHRS and CDR2 YFSETQ. With 2 bases clipped from V and 7 bases from J, the junction kept 14 bases outside the gene matches. CDR3 length: 17 amino acids.

The rearrangement uses TRBV2 and TRBJ2-1; TRBD2 agrees at 8 bases. CDR1 and CDR2 from the germline V gene are SNHLY and FYNNEI. The CDR3 is made up of 16 amino acids. Trimming removed 6 bases from V and 5 bases from J; junction bases left unmatched: 12. The CDR3 sequence is CASRKPGLEDNNEQFF. The CDR3 DNA reads TGTGCCAGCAGGAAACCGGGACTAGAGGACAACAATGAGCAGTTCTTC.

The V call is TRBV27, the J call TRBJ2-7; perhaps TRBD1 as D (6 bases). The ends were cut back, 6 bases at V and 1 base at J, with 13 bases in the middle. Germline V lookup: CDR1 MNHEY, CDR2 SMNVEV (reference sequence). CDR3 length: 14 residues. CDR3 nucleotide sequence: TGTGCCAGCAGCCCGACAGGCTTATCCTACGAGCAGTACTTC. Translated: CASSPTGLSYEQYF.

The V gene is TRBV2, the J gene TRBJ1-3, with D possibly being TRBD1 (5 bases). Trimming took 4 bases from V and 1 from J, leaving 8 bases between them. The CDR3 has 14 amino acids. Looked up from germline, CDR1 is SNHLY and CDR2 is FYNNEI. This CDR3 reads CASSAYRSGNTIYF. As DNA, the CDR3 is TGTGCCAGCAGTGCTTACAGGTCTGGAAACACCATATATTTT.

The J gene is TRBJ1-4, the V gene TRBV20-1, with unresolved D. Trimming took 6 bases from V and 8 from J, leaving 10 bases between them. This CDR3 contains 11 residues. The germline gives CDR1 DFQATT, CDR2 SNEGSKA (reference sequence). The CDR3 DNA is TGCAGTGCCCGTAATATGGAAAAACTGTTTTTT. Translated: CSARNMEKLFF.

The chain employs TRBV7-9 and TRBJ1-2; D might be TRBD1 (6 bases). Germline CDR1 is SEHNR and CDR2 is FQNEAQ (reference sequence). The V end lost 4 bases, the J end lost 5 bases, and 14 bases lay between the germline ends. This CDR3 spans 14 amino acids. CDR3 sequence: CASSSTGIVYGYTF. For the CDR3, the DNA is TGTGCCAGCAGCTCCACAGGGATTGTTTATGGCTACACCTTC.

This rearrangement joins TRBV21-1 to TRBJ1-3. TRBV21-1 is annotated as a pseudogene. This CDR3 comprises 14 residues. CDR3 sequence: CASPESSSGNTIYF. The DNA of the CDR3 is TGTGCCAGCCCGGAGTCTTCCTCTGGAAACACCATATATTTT.

This clone came up once. The V gene is TRBV25-1, the J gene TRBJ2-2, with 7 bases matching TRBD1. V trimming: 4 bases; J trimming: 5 bases; junction bases outside the gene matches: 4. Looked up from germline, CDR1 is MGHDK and CDR2 is SYGVNS. There are 14 residues in the CDR3. CDR3 loop: CASSGQGRTGELFF. DNA for the CDR3: TGTGCCAGCAGTGGACAGGGCCGAACCGGGGAGCTGTTTTTT.

The CDR3 loop reads CASSPSRAQNTEAFF. CDR3 coding DNA: TGTGCCAGCTCACCGAGCCGAGCCCAGAACACTGAAGCTTTCTTT. The rearrangement uses TRBV18 and TRBJ1-1; D remains unclear. Looked up from germline, CDR1 is KGHSH and CDR2 is LQKENI. This CDR3 spans 15 amino acids. The V end lost 3 bases, the J end lost 1 base, and 12 bases lay between the germline ends.

This clone appeared a single time. The V gene is TRBV20-1, the J gene TRBJ1-2, with a tentative D call TRBD1 (5 bases). The V gene's germline CDR1 is DFQATT and CDR2 SNEGSKA (reference sequence). This CDR3 comprises 11 residues. V lost 3 bases and J lost 6, with 8 bases in between. The CDR3 loop is CSASGGDGYTF. The DNA of the CDR3 is TGCAGTGCTAGTGGGGGGGATGGCTACACCTTC.

This clone was detected only a few times. CDR3 loop: CASSLEDRGKNEQYF. DNA for the CDR3: TGCGCCAGCAGCTTGGAGGACAGGGGGAAGAACGAGCAGTACTTC. The chain uses TRBV5-1 and TRBJ2-7, with 10 bases fitting TRBD1. The trim removed 0 bases at V and 5 bases at J, leaving 5 bases unmatched. Germline V gene data show CDR1 as SGHRS and CDR2 as YFSETQ. This CDR3 comprises 15 residues. Combining the CDR3 with reference TRBV5-1 and TRBJ2-7 gives the whole variable domain KAGVTQTPRYLIKTRGQQVTLSCSPISGHRSVSWYQQTPGQGLQFLFEYFSETQRNKGNFPGRFSGRQFSNSRSEMNVSTLELGDSALYLCASSLEDRGKNEQYFGPGTRLTVT.

The chain couples TRBV19 to TRBJ2-7; TRBD2 matches 13 bases. CDR1 and CDR2 from the germline V gene are LNHDA and SQIVND (reference sequence). The CDR3 has 15 amino acids. J gave up 7 bases and V 5 bases, and 8 bases lay outside the gene matches. CDR3 DNA: TGTGCCAGTAGTGTACTAGCGGGAGGGCCCCGGGAGCAGTACTTC. It specifies CASSVLAGGPREQYF. Together with reference TRBV19 and TRBJ2-7, the CDR3 gives the full variable domain: DGGITQSPKYLFRKEGQNVTLSCEQNLNHDAMYWYRQDPGQGLRLIYYSQIVNDFQKGDIAEGYSVSREKKESFPLTVTSAQKNPTAFYLCASSVLAGGPREQYFGPGTRLTVT.

This chain connects TRBV28 to TRBJ1-2; D perhaps matches TRBD1 (5 bases). The germline V gene has CDR1 MDHEN and CDR2 SYDVKM. Between the trimmed V and J ends, which lost 6 bases and 1 base, there was a span of 9 bases. This CDR3 region has 13 residues. Here the CDR3 DNA reads TGTGCCAGCAGCGAACAGGTTAACTATGGCTACACCTTC. It is translated as CASSEQVNYGYTF.

The rearrangement uses TRBV6-1 and TRBJ1-6; tentatively, D is TRBD1 (5 bases). The CDR3 contains 17 residues. From germline, CDR1 is MNHNS and CDR2 SASEGT. The V and J ends lost 0 bases and 7 bases respectively, with 16 bases between them. The DNA of the CDR3 is TGTGCCAGCAGTGAAGCCGGGACTCCGGGGTGGAATTCACCCCTCCACTTT. It encodes CASSEAGTPGWNSPLHF.

This clone has only a few counts. The genes are TRBV6-2 or TRBV6-3 and TRBJ2-7; D possibly corresponds to TRBD1 (6 bases). The CDR3 length is 13 residues. CDR1 is MNHEY and CDR2 is SVGEGT in the germline V gene. V was clipped by 4 bases and J by 4 bases, with 11 bases between them. CDR3 DNA: TGTGCCAGCAGTTTTCACGGACAGTACGAGCAGTACTTC. Translated: CASSFHGQYEQYF.

The rearrangement joins TRBV28 to TRBJ2-3, with 7 nucleotides matching TRBD2. The CDR3 sequence is 14 residues long. The junction had 0 bases not matched to a gene; V was cut back by 3 bases and J by 0 bases. Germline V gene sequence: CDR1 MDHEN, CDR2 SYDVKM. This CDR3 reads CASSLGGSTDTQYF. The CDR3 coding sequence is TGTGCCAGCAGTTTGGGGGGGAGCACAGATACGCAGTATTTT.